The 26 T cell receptor beta chains in this list originate from one sample, sequenced in a study of T cells in women clearing cervical HPV infection. The repertoire was sequenced with immunoSEQ multiplex PCR; TCRdb's copy has only in-frame clones and lacks some. The repertoire table contains roughly 25,000 clones. The sequencing input was blood buffy coat. Receptor source: a woman between 18 and 69 years old with a cervical HPV16 infection that either progressed to CIN3+ or cleared (not recorded which).

Of note for this clone: Read sequence stops 3 residues before the CDR3 end, and the germline J gene provides the missing end. The chain has TRBV19 and TRBJ1-6, with D tentatively TRBD1 (5 bases). V lost 6 bases to trimming and J lost 0 bases, with 12 bases between them. This CDR3 has 16 amino acids. The germline V gene has CDR1 LNHDA and CDR2 SQIVND (reference sequence). CDR3 amino acids: CASRTQESSYNSPLHF. The CDR3 bases that were read are TGTGCCAGTAGAACACAGGAAAGCTCCTATAATTCACCC. Looking up the rest from reference TRBV19 and TRBJ1-6 gives the full variable domain: DGGITQSPKYLFRKEGQNVTLSCEQNLNHDAMYWYRQDPGQGLRLIYYSQIVNDFQKGDIAEGYSVSREKKESFPLTVTSAQKNPTAFYLCASRTQESSYNSPLHFGNGTRLTVT.

Comments on this clone: Mismatch with germline at one junction end may stem from a read error. The read finishes 3 residues shy of the CDR3 end, and the germline J gene is used to complete it. In the same sample, other DNA sequences code for this CDR3. V gene TRBV2 combines with J gene TRBJ1-3; the D gene is possibly TRBD1 (6 bases). CDR1 and CDR2 (germline): SNHLY, FYNNEI. CDR3 length: 15 amino acids. This chain's CDR3 is CASSVDRSSGNTIYF. The covered CDR3 bases are TGTGCCAGCAGTGTTGACAGGTCCTCTGGAAACACA.

Remarks on this clone: The read stops 3 residues short of the end of the CDR3; the missing end is completed from the germline J gene. The chain combines TRBV7-2 with TRBJ2-7, with D maybe TRBD1 (5 bases). This CDR3 is built from 12 residues. CDR1 SGHTA and CDR2 FQGNSA come from the germline V gene. V lost 5 bases and J lost 4, with 9 bases in between. The part of the CDR3 DNA that was read is TGTGCCAGCAGCCGCAGGGATTACGAG. It yields the protein CASSRRDYE. From start to end, the CDR3 is CASSRRDYEQYF.

Comments on this clone: The read ends 3 residues before the CDR3 terminus; that terminus is restored from the germline J gene. The V gene is TRBV6-2 or TRBV6-3, the J gene TRBJ1-2; D is perhaps TRBD1 (6 bases). V lost 0 bases and J 4 bases, leaving 15 bases between the germline ends. Per the germline V gene, CDR1 is MNHEY and CDR2 is SVGEGT. The CDR3 length is 16 residues. The DNA read from the CDR3 is TGTGCCAGCAGTTACTCTCCTCGGACAGATTCCTATGGC. Amino acids: CASSYSPRTDSYG. In full, the CDR3 reads CASSYSPRTDSYGYTF.

With respect to this clone: The read ends 3 residues before the CDR3 terminus; that terminus is restored from the germline J gene. V usage is TRBV5-4 and J usage is TRBJ1-1, with D possibly being TRBD1 (6 bases). Trimming cost V 4 bases and J 3 bases, with 10 bases left between them. Germline V lookup: CDR1 SGHNT, CDR2 YYREEE (reference sequence). This CDR3 has 13 amino acids. CDR3 protein: CASSRDRYTEAFF. The part of the CDR3 DNA that was read is TGTGCCAGCAGCCGAGACAGGTACACTGAA.

As concerns this clone: Sequencing ends 3 residues short of the CDR3 end; the germline J gene provides the rest. J is TRBJ2-5 and V is TRBV10-2; 10 bases are a match to TRBD2. With V trimmed by 1 base and J by 0 bases, 8 bases remained unmatched. This CDR3 has 18 amino acids. The V gene's germline CDR1 is WSHSY and CDR2 SAAADI. The sequenced CDR3 bases are TGCGCCAGCAGTGAGTGGTCTAGCGGGGGCATGTACCAAGAGACC. It is translated as CASSEWSSGGMYQET. The complete CDR3 sequence is CASSEWSSGGMYQETQYF.

With regard to this clone: The CDR3 extends 3 residues past the end of the read, so its final part is completed from the germline J gene. The V gene is TRBV5-5, the J gene TRBJ1-2; 8 positions match TRBD1. The V segment lost 2 bases and the J segment 2 bases; nucleotides outside the gene matches: 2. CDR3 length equals 14 residues. The germline V gene encodes CDR1 SGHKS and CDR2 YYEKEE (reference sequence). The CDR3 DNA, read in part, is TGTGCCAGCAGCTTTCGACAGGGGAACTATGGC. Its translation: CASSFRQGNYG. In full, the CDR3 reads CASSFRQGNYGYTF.

Details on this clone: The read falls 3 residues short of the CDR3 end, and the missing part is taken from the germline J gene. This rearrangement joins TRBV20-1 to TRBJ2-3, with D perhaps assigned TRBD1 or TRBD2 (5 bases each). CDR1 DFQATT and CDR2 SNEGSKA come from the germline V gene (reference sequence). Trimming stripped 1 base from V and 4 bases from J, with 24 bases between. This CDR3 contains 18 residues. The CDR3 sequence is CSARGEYEGRGVADTQYF. The CDR3 bases that were read are TGCAGTGCTAGAGGGGAGTACGAGGGCCGAGGGGTCGCAGATACG.

A note on this clone: Coverage ceases 3 residues before the CDR3 finishes, and the germline J gene fills in the end. Within the sample, other DNA sequences also encode this same CDR3. This rearrangement joins TRBV10-3 to TRBJ2-7; TRBD1 is a possible D gene (5 bases). CDR1 ENHRY and CDR2 SYGVKD come from the germline V gene. V shed 9 bases and J shed 4 bases, with 10 bases lying between them. This CDR3 spans 11 amino acids. CDR3 DNA, as far as it was read: TGTGCCATTAGACAGACATACGAG. Amino acids: CAIRQTYE. The full CDR3 sequence reads CAIRQTYEQYF.

About this clone itself: The sequence runs out 3 residues before the end of the CDR3; the remainder is reconstructed from the germline J gene. This chain uses TRBV19 with TRBJ1-5, with TRBD1 identical over 8 bases. Germline lookup yields CDR1 LNHDA and CDR2 SQIVND (reference sequence). V was clipped by 5 bases and J by 3 bases; unmatched bases: 3. The CDR3 spans 14 residues. This chain's CDR3 is CASSQQGDNQPQHF. The sequenced CDR3 bases are TGTGCCAGTAGTCAACAGGGGGACAATCAGCCC. The variable domain in full, completed from reference TRBV19 and TRBJ1-5, reads DGGITQSPKYLFRKEGQNVTLSCEQNLNHDAMYWYRQDPGQGLRLIYYSQIVNDFQKGDIAEGYSVSREKKESFPLTVTSAQKNPTAFYLCASSQQGDNQPQHFGDGTRLSIL.

Note on this clone: The sequenced fragment ends 3 residues before the CDR3 boundary, so the rest is inferred from the germline J gene. The V and J genes are TRBV7-9 and TRBJ1-1, with 8 positions matching TRBD1. The CDR3 is 12 amino acids. Per the germline V gene, CDR1 is SEHNR and CDR2 is FQNEAQ (reference sequence). After removal of 5 bases from V and 7 bases from J, the junction contained 3 bases not matched to a gene. CDR3 residues: CASSRGTGEAFF. Incomplete CDR3 DNA: TGTGCCAGCAGCCGAGGGACAGGTGAA.

Regarding this clone: The read ends 3 residues early relative to the CDR3; the germline J gene fills the gap. The chain recombines TRBV5-6 with TRBJ2-1, with TRBD2 identical over 10 bases. This CDR3 has 14 residues. In germline, CDR1 is SGHDT, CDR2 YYEEEE. Trimming removed 2 bases from V and 6 bases from J; junction bases left unmatched: 2. CDR3 bases read: TGTGCCAGCAGCTTAGCGGGAGGGTTCAATGAG. Its translation: CASSLAGGFNE. The CDR3 reads in full as CASSLAGGFNEQFF.

Concerning this clone itself: The CDR3 end falls 3 residues outside the read, so it is completed with the germline J gene. V is TRBV20-1 and J is TRBJ2-5, with 8 bases aligning to TRBD1. The CDR3 has 14 residues. The V and J ends lost 6 bases and 5 bases, in that order; junction bases with no gene match: 11. Germline V CDR1 and CDR2: DFQATT, SNEGSKA (reference sequence). The sequenced CDR3 bases are TGCAGTGCGATCAGGGGGCGCTTGGTTGAGACC. Protein sequence: CSAIRGRLVET. The entire CDR3 protein is CSAIRGRLVETQYF.

In regard to this clone: The read falls 3 residues short of the CDR3 end, and the missing part is taken from the germline J gene. V and J are TRBV5-1 and TRBJ2-5; D possibly corresponds to TRBD2 (7 bases). Germline lookup yields CDR1 SGHRS and CDR2 YFSETQ. Trimming took 2 bases from V and 4 from J, leaving 12 bases between them. There are 14 residues in the CDR3. The CDR3 protein is CASSFRGAGETQYF. The sequenced CDR3 bases are TGCGCCAGCAGCTTTCGGGGGGCAGGAGAGACC.

To note about this clone: The junction departs from germline at one end; a sequencing error may be responsible. Read data end 3 residues before the CDR3 end; the end is taken from the germline J gene. V and J are TRBV7-9 and TRBJ1-2; TRBD1 matches at 9 bases. Germline V gene sequence: CDR1 SEHNR, CDR2 FQNEAQ (reference sequence). The CDR3 has 15 amino acids. CDR3 bases read: TGTGCTAGCACGGGGGACAGGGTACCAAACTATGGC. Translated: CASTGDRVPNYG. The entire CDR3 reads CASTGDRVPNYGYTF.

Comment on this clone: Read coverage stops 3 residues before the CDR3 terminus; the germline J gene supplies the remainder. The V gene is TRBV5-6, the J gene TRBJ1-3; D possibly corresponds to TRBD1 (6 bases). The ends were cut back, 5 bases at V and 4 bases at J, with 13 bases in the middle. CDR3 length equals 14 residues. Germline CDR1 SGHDT, CDR2 YYEEEE. CDR3 DNA (partial): TGTGCCAGCAGAGCAGGGGCGGCCGGAAACACC. It encodes CASRAGAAGNT. The entire CDR3 reads CASRAGAAGNTIYF.

Note on this clone: Read coverage stops 3 residues before the CDR3 terminus; the germline J gene supplies the remainder. The chain recombines TRBV4-1 with TRBJ2-7, with D possibly being TRBD2 (5 bases). The CDR3 spans 15 residues. CDR1 is MGHRA and CDR2 is YSYEKL in the germline V gene. V lost 5 bases and J lost 5, with 19 bases in between. Incomplete CDR3 DNA: TGCGCCAGCAGCTTCGGGCGGGCGGATAAACACGAG. Residues: CASSFGRADKHE. In full, the CDR3 is CASSFGRADKHEQYF.

Remarks on this clone: The CDR3 end is not reached by the read, which stops 3 residues before it; the germline J gene fills it in. V and J are TRBV19 and TRBJ1-2; D possibly corresponds to TRBD1 (5 bases). In germline, CDR1 is LNHDA, CDR2 SQIVND (reference sequence). The CDR3 sequence is 13 residues long. With 10 bases removed from V and 7 bases from J, the gap between germline ends came to 19 bases. The CDR3 is CATAPGGDSGYTF. The part of the CDR3 DNA that was read is TGTGCCACCGCGCCTGGGGGGGATAGTGGC.

Concerning this clone itself: The observed sequence ends 3 residues before the CDR3 terminus, with the missing tail filled in from the germline J gene. The gene calls are TRBV11-2 and TRBJ2-3, with TRBD2 matching 10 bases. CDR1 and CDR2 from the germline V gene are SGHAT and FQNNGV. V gave up 1 base and J gave up 5 bases; unmatched junction bases: 0. This CDR3 has 14 residues. The covered CDR3 bases are TGTGCCAGCAGCTTAGCTAGCGGGAGAGATACG. Translating it yields CASSLASGRDT. The whole CDR3 region reads CASSLASGRDTQYF.

As regards this clone: With the read ending 3 residues before the CDR3 end, the germline J gene is used to fill in that end. This chain uses TRBV18 with TRBJ1-2; D gene uncertain. The CDR3 spans 13 residues. Germline V gene lookup returns CDR1 KGHSH and CDR2 LQKENI. CDR3 bases read: TGTGCCAGCTCACCGGGCTCAGCAGATACC. Its translation: CASSPGSADT. The CDR3, in full, reads CASSPGSADTYTF.

As concerns this clone: The CDR3 end lies 3 residues beyond the end of the read and is filled in from the germline J gene. Other nucleotide sequences in the sample specify the same CDR3. The rearrangement uses TRBV10-3 and TRBJ1-3; 7 bases are shared with TRBD1. This CDR3 region has 14 residues. The V gene's germline CDR1 is ENHRY and CDR2 SYGVKD. Losses at the gene ends were 10 bases for V and 1 base for J; bases not matched to a gene: 7. The covered CDR3 bases are TGTGCCAACGCCGGGACAGAGTCTGGAAACACC. This codes for CANAGTESGNT. The whole CDR3 protein is CANAGTESGNTIYF.

Remarks on this clone: The read comes to an end 3 residues before the CDR3 does, leaving the germline J gene to fill in the end. J is TRBJ2-3 and V is TRBV20-1, with D possibly being TRBD1 (5 bases). The V gene's germline CDR1 is DFQATT and CDR2 SNEGSKA (reference sequence). Trimming left V 1 base short and J 0 bases short, with 14 bases between. This CDR3 is built from 16 residues. The CDR3 spells CSARVKGIHSTDTQYF. The part of the CDR3 DNA that was read is TGCAGTGCTAGAGTTAAGGGGATTCATAGCACAGATACG.

To note about this clone: The sequenced fragment ends 3 residues before the CDR3 boundary, so the rest is inferred from the germline J gene. This chain links TRBV19 with TRBJ2-1; TRBD1 might be the D (6 bases). This CDR3 comprises 17 residues. The V end lost 0 bases, the J end lost 3 bases, and 15 bases lay between the germline ends. Germline V gene lookup returns CDR1 LNHDA and CDR2 SQIVND (reference sequence). CDR3 DNA, as far as it was read: TGTGCCAGTAGTATAGATCTTAGCACAGGGTTCTACAATGAG. It codes for CASSIDLSTGFYNE. In full, the CDR3 is CASSIDLSTGFYNEQFF.

On this clone itself: The read stops 3 residues short of the end of the CDR3; the missing end is completed from the germline J gene. The chain uses TRBV18 and TRBJ1-2; D unclear. The CDR3 sequence is 14 residues long. CDR1 is KGHSH and CDR2 is LQKENI in the germline V gene. The CDR3 sequence: CASSPDRAGNIYTF. The part of the CDR3 DNA that was read is TGTGCCAGCTCACCTGATAGGGCAGGAAACATC.

Regarding this clone: The read terminates 3 residues before the CDR3 end, so the remaining end is supplied by the germline J gene. The chain combines TRBV7-6 with TRBJ2-7, with TRBD2 identical over 10 bases. The ends lost 2 bases at V and 5 bases at J; junction bases unmatched: 9. CDR3 length: 16 residues. Germline CDR1 is SGHVS and CDR2 is FNYEAQ. The part of the CDR3 DNA that was read is TGTGCCAGCAGCTTAATGGGGCTAGCGGGAGTCAACGAG. It codes for CASSLMGLAGVNE. The complete CDR3 sequence is CASSLMGLAGVNEQYF. The variable domain in full, completed from reference TRBV7-6 and TRBJ2-7, reads GAGVSQSPRYKVTKRGQDVALRCDPISGHVSLYWYRQALGQGPEFLTYFNYEAQQDKSGLPNDRFSAERPEGSISTLTIQRTEQRDSAMYRCASSLMGLAGVNEQYFGPGTRLTVT.

A word on this clone: Read data end 3 residues before the CDR3 end; the end is taken from the germline J gene. The V and J genes are TRBV19 and TRBJ1-1; D possibly corresponds to TRBD1 (6 bases). Germline-derived CDR1 and CDR2 are LNHDA and SQIVND (reference sequence). With 7 bases removed from V and 5 bases from J, the gap between germline ends came to 14 bases. The CDR3 is 13 residues long. The sequenced part of the CDR3 DNA is TGTGCCAGTATTGGGAGGGGGTTGACTGAA. It encodes CASIGRGLTE. The whole CDR3 region reads CASIGRGLTEAFF. The full variable domain, with the rest looked up from reference TRBV19 and TRBJ1-1, is DGGITQSPKYLFRKEGQNVTLSCEQNLNHDAMYWYRQDPGQGLRLIYYSQIVNDFQKGDIAEGYSVSREKKESFPLTVTSAQKNPTAFYLCASIGRGLTEAFFGQGTRLTVV.